This T cell receptor beta chain was captured by sequencing in a study of shared clonotypes between healthy human individuals. Across the study: The composition of the donors was a couple of women and three men aged 18 to 49.

Per germline, CDR1 MDHEN and CDR2 SYDVKM. The CDR3 is made up of 14 amino acids. V was trimmed by 6 bases and J by 7 bases, leaving 19 bases between them. The data were produced by immunoSEQ multiplex PCR, yet TCRdb's version contains in-frame clones alone and is incomplete. The table includes about 680,000 clones, about 92% detected once. CD8 cells regarded as naive lacked CD45RO, were positively chosen for CCR7, and omitted terminally differentiated effector memory CD45RA+ cells. The receptor was isolated from a man under 40 in good health. The sample taken for sequencing was naive CD8+ T cells sorted from blood. The chain combines TRBV28 with TRBJ2-7; possible D gene TRBD2, 6 bases. DNA of the CDR3: TGTGCCAGCAGCCCGGGACTGGCCCTGACAGAGCAGTACTTC. It is translated as CASSPGLALTEQYF.